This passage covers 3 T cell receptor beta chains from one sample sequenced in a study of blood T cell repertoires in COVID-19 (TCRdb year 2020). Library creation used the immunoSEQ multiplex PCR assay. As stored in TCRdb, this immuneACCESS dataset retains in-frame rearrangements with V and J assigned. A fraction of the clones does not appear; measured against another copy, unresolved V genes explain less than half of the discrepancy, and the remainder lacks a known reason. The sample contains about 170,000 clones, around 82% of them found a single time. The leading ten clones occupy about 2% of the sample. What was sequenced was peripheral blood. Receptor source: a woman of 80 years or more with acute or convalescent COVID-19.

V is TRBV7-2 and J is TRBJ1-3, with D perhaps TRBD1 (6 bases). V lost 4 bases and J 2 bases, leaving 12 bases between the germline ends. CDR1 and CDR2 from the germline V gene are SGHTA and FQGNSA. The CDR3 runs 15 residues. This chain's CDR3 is CASSYLQGTGNTIYF. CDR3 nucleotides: TGTGCCAGCAGCTATTTACAGGGAACTGGAAACACCATATATTTT.

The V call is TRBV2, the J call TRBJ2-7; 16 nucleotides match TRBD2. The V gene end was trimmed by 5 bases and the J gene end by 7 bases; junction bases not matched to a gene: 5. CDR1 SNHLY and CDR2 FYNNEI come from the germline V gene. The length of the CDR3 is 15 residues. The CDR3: CASSSGTSGGAEQYF. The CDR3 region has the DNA TGTGCCAGCAGTTCCGGGACTAGCGGGGGGGCGGAGCAGTACTTC. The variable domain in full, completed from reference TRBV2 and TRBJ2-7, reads EPEVTQTPSHQVTQMGQEVILRCVPISNHLYFYWYRQILGQKVEFLVSFYNNEISEKSEIFDDQFSVERPDGSNFTLKIRSTKLEDSAMYFCASSSGTSGGAEQYFGPGTRLTVT.

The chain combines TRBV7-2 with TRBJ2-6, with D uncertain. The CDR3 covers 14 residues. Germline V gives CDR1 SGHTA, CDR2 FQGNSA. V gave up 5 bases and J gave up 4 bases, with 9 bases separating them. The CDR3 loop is CASSPAVGANVLTF. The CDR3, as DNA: TGTGCCAGCAGCCCCGCGGTCGGGGCCAACGTCCTGACTTTC.